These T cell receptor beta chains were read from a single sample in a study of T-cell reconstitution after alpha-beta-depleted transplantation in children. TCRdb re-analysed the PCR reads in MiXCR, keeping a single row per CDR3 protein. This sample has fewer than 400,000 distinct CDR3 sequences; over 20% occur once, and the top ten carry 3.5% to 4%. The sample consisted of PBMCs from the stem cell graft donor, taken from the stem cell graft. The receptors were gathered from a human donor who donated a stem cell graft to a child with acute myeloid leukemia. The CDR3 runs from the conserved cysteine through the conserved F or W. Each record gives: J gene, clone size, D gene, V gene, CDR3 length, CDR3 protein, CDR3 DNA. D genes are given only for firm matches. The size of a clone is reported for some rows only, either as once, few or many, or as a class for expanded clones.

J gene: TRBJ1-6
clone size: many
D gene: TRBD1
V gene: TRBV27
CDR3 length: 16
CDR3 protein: CASSLGGGSDNSPLHF
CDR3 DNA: TGTGCCAGCAGTTTAGGAGGGGGCAGCGATAATTCACCCCTCCACTTT

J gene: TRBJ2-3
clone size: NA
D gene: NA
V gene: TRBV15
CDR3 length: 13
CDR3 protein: CATSRDLVDTQYF
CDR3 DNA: TGTGCCACCAGCAGAGATCTGGTAGATACGCAGTATTTT

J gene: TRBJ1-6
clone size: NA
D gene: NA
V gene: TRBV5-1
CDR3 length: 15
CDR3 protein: CASSLEFSFNSPLHF
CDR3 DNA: TGCGCCAGCAGCTTGGAGTTCTCCTTTAATTCACCCCTCCACTTT

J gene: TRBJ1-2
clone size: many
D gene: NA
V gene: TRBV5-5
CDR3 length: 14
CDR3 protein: CASSLDRADYGYTF
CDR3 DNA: TGTGCCAGCAGCTTGGACAGGGCGGACTATGGCTACACCTTC

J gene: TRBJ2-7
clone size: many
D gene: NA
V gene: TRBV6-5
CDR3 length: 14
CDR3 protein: CASSYSGSWYEQYF
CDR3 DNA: TGTGCCAGCAGTTACTCGGGCAGCTGGTACGAGCAGTACTTC

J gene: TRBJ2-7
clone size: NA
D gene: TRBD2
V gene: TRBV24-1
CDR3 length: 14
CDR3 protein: CATSVGGSSYEQYF
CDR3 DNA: TGTGCCACCAGTGTCGGGGGGAGCTCCTACGAGCAGTACTTC

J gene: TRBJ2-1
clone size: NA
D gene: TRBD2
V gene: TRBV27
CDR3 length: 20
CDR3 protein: CASSPVIGLAGGASYNEQFF
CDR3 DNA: TGTGCCAGCAGTCCAGTGATCGGACTAGCGGGAGGAGCCTCCTACAATGAGCAGTTCTTC

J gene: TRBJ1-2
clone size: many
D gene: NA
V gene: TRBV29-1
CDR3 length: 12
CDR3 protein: CSEQKANYGYTF
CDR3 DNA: TGCAGCGAACAGAAGGCTAACTATGGCTACACCTTC

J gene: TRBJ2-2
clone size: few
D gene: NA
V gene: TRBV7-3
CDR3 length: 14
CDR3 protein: CSSSPGVDTGELFF
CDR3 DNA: TGTTCCAGCAGCCCGGGGGTGGACACCGGGGAGCTGTTTTTT

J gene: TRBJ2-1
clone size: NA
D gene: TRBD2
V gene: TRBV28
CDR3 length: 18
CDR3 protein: CASKLSGLTSGRGNEQFF
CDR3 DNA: TGTGCCAGCAAGCTTTCGGGCCTGACTAGCGGGAGGGGGAATGAGCAGTTCTTC

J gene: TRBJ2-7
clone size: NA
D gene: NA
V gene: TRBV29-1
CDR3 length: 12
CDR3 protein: CSVAASRYEQYF
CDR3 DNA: TGCAGCGTTGCGGCTAGCCGGTACGAGCAGTACTTC

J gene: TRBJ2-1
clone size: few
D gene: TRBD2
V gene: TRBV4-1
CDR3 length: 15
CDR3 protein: CASSREAGAQSEQFF
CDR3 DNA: TGCGCCAGCAGCCGAGAAGCGGGAGCGCAGAGTGAGCAGTTCTTC

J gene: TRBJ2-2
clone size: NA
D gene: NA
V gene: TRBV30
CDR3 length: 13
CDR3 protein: CAWFRQDYRELFF
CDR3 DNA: TGTGCCTGGTTCCGGCAGGATTACCGAGAGCTGTTTTTT

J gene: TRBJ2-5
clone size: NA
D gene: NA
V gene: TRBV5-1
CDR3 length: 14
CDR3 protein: CASSLEGQTGTQYF
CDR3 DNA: TGCGCCAGCAGCTTGGAGGGCCAGACGGGGACCCAGTACTTC

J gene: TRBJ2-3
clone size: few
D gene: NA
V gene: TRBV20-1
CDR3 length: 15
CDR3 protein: CSALLNQGMTDTQYF
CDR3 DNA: TGCAGTGCCCTTCTCAACCAGGGGATGACAGATACGCAGTATTTT

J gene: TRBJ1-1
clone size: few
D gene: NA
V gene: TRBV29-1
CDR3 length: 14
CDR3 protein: CSGRKWRTDTEAFF
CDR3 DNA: TGCAGCGGCCGTAAGTGGCGGACAGACACTGAAGCTTTCTTT

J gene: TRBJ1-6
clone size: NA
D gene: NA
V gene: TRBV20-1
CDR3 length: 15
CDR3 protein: CSAPPGGPGNSPLHF
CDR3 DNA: TGCAGTGCCCCTCCTGGGGGGCCTGGTAATTCACCCCTCCACTTT

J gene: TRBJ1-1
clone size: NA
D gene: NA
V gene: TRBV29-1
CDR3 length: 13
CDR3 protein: CSVEMTRNTEAFF
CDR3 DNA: TGCAGCGTTGAAATGACGAGGAACACTGAAGCTTTCTTT

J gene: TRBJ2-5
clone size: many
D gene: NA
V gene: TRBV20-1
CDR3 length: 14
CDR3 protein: CSAPPDKLQETQYF
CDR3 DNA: TGCAGTGCCCCCCCCGACAAGCTTCAAGAGACCCAGTACTTC

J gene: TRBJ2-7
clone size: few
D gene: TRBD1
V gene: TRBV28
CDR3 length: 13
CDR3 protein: CASRTGQGYEQYF
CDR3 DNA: TGTGCCAGCAGGACCGGACAGGGGTACGAGCAGTACTTC

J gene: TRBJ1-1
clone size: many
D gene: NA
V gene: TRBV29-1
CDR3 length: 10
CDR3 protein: CSVQTGEAFF
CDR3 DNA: TGCAGCGTCCAAACAGGGGAAGCTTTCTTT

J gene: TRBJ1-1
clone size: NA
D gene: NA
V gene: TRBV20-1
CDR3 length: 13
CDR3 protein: CSAARELGPEAFF
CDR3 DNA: TGCAGTGCTGCGAGAGAGCTCGGGCCTGAAGCTTTCTTT

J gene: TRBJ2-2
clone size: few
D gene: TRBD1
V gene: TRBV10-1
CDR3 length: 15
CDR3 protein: CASSEDRGNDGELFF
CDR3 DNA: TGCGCCAGCAGTGAGGACAGGGGAAATGACGGGGAGCTGTTTTTT

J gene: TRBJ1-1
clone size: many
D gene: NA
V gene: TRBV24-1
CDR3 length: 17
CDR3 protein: CATATGTPKFMNTEAFF
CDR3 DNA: TGTGCCACCGCTACCGGGACCCCGAAGTTCATGAACACTGAAGCTTTCTTT

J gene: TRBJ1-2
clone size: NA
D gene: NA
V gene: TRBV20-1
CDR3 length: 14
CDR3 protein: CSARGTGTEYGYTF
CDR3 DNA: TGCAGTGCTAGAGGGACCGGGACGGAGTATGGCTACACCTTC

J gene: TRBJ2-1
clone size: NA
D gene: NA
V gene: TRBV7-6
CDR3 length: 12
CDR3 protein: CASSSVRNEQFF
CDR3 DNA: TGTGCCAGCAGCTCGGTCCGGAATGAGCAGTTCTTC

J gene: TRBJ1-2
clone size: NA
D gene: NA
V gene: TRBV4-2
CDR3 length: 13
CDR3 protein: CASSHGQNYGYTF
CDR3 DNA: TGTGCCAGCAGCCACGGACAGAACTATGGCTACACCTTC

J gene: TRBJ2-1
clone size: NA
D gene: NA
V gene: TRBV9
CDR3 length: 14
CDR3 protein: CASSVDTGHNEQFF
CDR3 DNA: TGTGCCAGCAGCGTAGATACGGGACACAATGAGCAGTTCTTC

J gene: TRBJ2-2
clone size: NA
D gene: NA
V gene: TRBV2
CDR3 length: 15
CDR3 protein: CASSTGPANTGELFF
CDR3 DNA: TGTGCCAGCAGCACGGGACCTGCGAACACCGGGGAGCTGTTTTTT

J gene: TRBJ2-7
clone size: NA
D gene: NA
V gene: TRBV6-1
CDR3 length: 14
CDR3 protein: CASTRGDNSYEQYF
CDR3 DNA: TGTGCCAGCACCCGGGGGGACAATTCCTACGAGCAGTACTTC

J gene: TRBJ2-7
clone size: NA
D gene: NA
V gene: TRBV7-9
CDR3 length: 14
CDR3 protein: CASSLGLSYGEQYF
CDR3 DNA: TGTGCCAGCAGCTTGGGCCTCTCCTATGGGGAGCAGTACTTC

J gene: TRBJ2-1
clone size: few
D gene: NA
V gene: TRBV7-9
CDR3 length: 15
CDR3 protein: CASSLGSSESNEQFF
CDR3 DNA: TGTGCCAGCAGCTTAGGGAGTTCCGAATCCAATGAGCAGTTCTTC

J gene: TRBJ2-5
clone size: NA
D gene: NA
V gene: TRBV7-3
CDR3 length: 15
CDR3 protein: CASSPRGTSQETQYF
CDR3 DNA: TGTGCCAGCAGCCCTCGCGGGACTTCCCAAGAGACCCAGTACTTC

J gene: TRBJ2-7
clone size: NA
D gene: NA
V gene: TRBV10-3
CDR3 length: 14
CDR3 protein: CAISEFGDLYEQYF
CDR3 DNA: TGTGCCATCAGTGAGTTTGGGGATCTCTACGAGCAGTACTTC

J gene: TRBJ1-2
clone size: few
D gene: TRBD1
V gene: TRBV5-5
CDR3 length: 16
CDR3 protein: CASSLSGTGGRNGYTF
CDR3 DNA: TGTGCCAGCAGCTTATCCGGGACAGGGGGCCGGAATGGCTACACCTTC

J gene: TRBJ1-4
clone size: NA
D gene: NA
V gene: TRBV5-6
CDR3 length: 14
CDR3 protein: CASSLKRTDEKLFF
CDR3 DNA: TGTGCCAGCAGCTTGAAACGGACAGATGAAAAACTGTTTTTT

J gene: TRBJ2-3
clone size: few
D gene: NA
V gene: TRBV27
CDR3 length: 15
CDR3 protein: CASSSSAAAPDTQYF
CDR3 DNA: TGTGCCAGCAGCTCTTCGGCGGCAGCCCCAGATACGCAGTATTTT

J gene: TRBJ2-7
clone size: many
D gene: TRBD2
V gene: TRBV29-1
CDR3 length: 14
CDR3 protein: CSVTSGRVSYEQYF
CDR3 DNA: TGCAGCGTTACTAGCGGGAGGGTCTCCTACGAGCAGTACTTC

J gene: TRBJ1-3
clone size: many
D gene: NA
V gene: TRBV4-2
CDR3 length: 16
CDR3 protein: CASSLSKGGSGNTIYF
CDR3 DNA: TGTGCCAGCAGCCTGAGTAAAGGGGGATCTGGAAACACCATATATTTT

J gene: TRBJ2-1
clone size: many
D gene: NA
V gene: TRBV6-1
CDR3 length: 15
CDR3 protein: CASSEFPSSYNEQFF
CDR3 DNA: TGTGCCAGCAGTGAATTCCCGAGCTCCTACAATGAGCAGTTCTTC

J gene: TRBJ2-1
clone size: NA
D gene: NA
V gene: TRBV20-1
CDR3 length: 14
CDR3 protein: CSAPDPYTYNEQFF
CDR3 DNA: TGCAGTGCCCCAGACCCCTACACCTACAATGAGCAGTTCTTC

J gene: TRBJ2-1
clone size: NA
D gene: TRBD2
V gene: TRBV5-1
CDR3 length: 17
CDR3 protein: CASSLGGLAGAWDEQFF
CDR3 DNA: TGCGCCAGCAGCTTGGGCGGACTAGCGGGAGCTTGGGATGAGCAGTTCTTC

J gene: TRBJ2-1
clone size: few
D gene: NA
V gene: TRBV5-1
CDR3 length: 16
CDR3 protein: CASRYHLGAENNEQFF
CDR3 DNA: TGCGCCAGCAGGTACCACTTGGGCGCGGAGAACAATGAGCAGTTCTTC

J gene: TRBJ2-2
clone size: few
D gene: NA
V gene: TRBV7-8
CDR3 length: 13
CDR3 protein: CASSLVRDGELFF
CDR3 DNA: TGTGCCAGCAGCTTAGTGAGGGACGGGGAGCTGTTTTTT